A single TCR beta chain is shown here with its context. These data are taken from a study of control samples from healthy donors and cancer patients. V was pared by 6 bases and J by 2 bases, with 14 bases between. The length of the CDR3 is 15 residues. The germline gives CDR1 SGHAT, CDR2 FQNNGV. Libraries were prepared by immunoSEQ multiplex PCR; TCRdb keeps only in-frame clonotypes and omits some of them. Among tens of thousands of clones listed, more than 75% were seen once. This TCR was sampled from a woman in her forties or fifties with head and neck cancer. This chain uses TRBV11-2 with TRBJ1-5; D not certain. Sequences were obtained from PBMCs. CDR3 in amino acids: CASSSTGRGNQPQHF. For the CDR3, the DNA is TGTGCCAGCAGTAGCACCGGACGGGGCAATCAGCCCCAGCATTTT.